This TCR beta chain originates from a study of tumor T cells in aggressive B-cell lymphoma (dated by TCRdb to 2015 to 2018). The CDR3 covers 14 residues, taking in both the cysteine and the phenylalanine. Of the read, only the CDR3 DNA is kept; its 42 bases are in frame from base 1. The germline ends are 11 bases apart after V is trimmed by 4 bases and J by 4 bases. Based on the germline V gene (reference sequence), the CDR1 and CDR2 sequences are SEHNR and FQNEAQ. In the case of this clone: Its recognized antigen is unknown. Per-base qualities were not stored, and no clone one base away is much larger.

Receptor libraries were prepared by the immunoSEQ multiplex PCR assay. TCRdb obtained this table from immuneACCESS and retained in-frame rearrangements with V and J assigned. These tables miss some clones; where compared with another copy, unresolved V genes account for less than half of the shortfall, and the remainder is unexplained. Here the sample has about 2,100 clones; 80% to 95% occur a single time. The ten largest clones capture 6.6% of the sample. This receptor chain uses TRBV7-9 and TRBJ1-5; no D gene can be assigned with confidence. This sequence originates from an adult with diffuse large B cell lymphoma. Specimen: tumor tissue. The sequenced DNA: TGTGCCAGCAGCTCGGGAGCCCTAAATCAGCCCCAGCATTTT. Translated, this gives CASSSGALNQPQHF.